This note documents a single T cell receptor beta chain sequence. This sample was taken from a study of cytomegalovirus exposure and HLA in healthy donors. PCR involved 60 Vbeta and 13 Jbeta primers. Only in-frame clones appear in the TCRdb table, and some are missing; sequencing was by immunoSEQ multiplex PCR. The sample comprises 100,000 to 150,000 clones, about 85% of which are singletons, and roughly 1.7% rests with the top ten. This CDR3 spans 15 amino acids. Per germline, CDR1 KGHSH and CDR2 LQKENI. With V trimmed by 3 bases and J by 8 bases, 9 bases remained unmatched. Sequenced material: PBMCs. The receptor's source is a boy younger than 18 in good health and CMV-seronegative. The V gene is TRBV18, the J gene TRBJ1-5, with 8 nucleotides matching TRBD1. CDR3 coding DNA: TGTGCCAGCTCACCCGGACAGGGCCGTGGGGAGCCCCAGCATTTT. Translating gives CASSPGQGRGEPQHF.